This T cell receptor beta chain was observed in a study of control samples from healthy donors and cancer patients. The CDR3 has 14 amino acids. Trimming removed 6 bases from V and 2 bases from J, with 16 bases in between. Germline V CDR1 and CDR2: SQVTM, ANQGSEA. Repertoires were generated with immunoSEQ multiplex PCR, while TCRdb's copy carries only in-frame clones and drops some. The table has 100,000 or so clones, about 80% seen once. Sequencing was carried out using blood. This TCR was recovered from a woman aged 45-65 years in good health. V usage is TRBV29-1 and J usage is TRBJ1-1, with a possible D match to TRBD1 (5 bases). This CDR3 is CSVVVNRINTEAFF. CDR3 DNA: TGCAGCGTAGTGGTTAACAGGATTAACACTGAAGCTTTCTTT.